The 6 T cell receptor beta chains below all came from one sample that was sequenced in a study of T cells after yellow fever vaccination. TCRdb ran MiXCR on the 5' RACE reads and lists one entry per CDR3 protein. The sample lists roughly 250,000 distinct CDR3 sequences, 10% to 15% occurring once. The source material was CD4+ T cells sorted from PBMCs, sampled 45 days after the yellow fever booster vaccination. The receptors were sampled from a man aged 25-40 years who received the YFV17D yellow fever vaccine.

The chain has TRBV27 and TRBJ2-5, with TRBD2 identical over 7 bases. Trimming took 3 bases from V and 7 from J; bases not matched to a gene: 11. Germline-derived CDR1 and CDR2 are MNHEY and SMNVEV (reference sequence). This CDR3 is built from 15 residues. CDR3 DNA: TGTGCCAGCAGTTTGCTTAGGGACTACGCCACGACCCAGTACTTC. Protein sequence: CASSLLRDYATTQYF.

The chain joins TRBV6-5 to TRBJ2-7, with 9 bases aligning to TRBD1. The CDR3 runs 15 residues. J was trimmed by 5 bases and V by 0 bases; bases with no gene match: 5. CDR1 is MNHEY and CDR2 is SVGAGI in the germline V gene. The CDR3 spells CASSYSKGQGNEQYF. The CDR3 bases are TGTGCCAGCAGTTACTCGAAGGGACAGGGCAACGAGCAGTACTTC.

This clonotype was found a few times. The genes are TRBV5-1 and TRBJ1-1; no clear D gene. Trimming took off 4 bases at V and 4 bases at J, with 17 bases between the two ends. In germline, CDR1 is SGHRS, CDR2 YFSETQ. This CDR3 spans 15 amino acids. CDR3 loop: CASSTAQPGGTEAFF. The CDR3 nucleotides read TGCGCCAGCAGCACCGCGCAACCGGGAGGCACTGAAGCTTTCTTT.

CDR3 amino acids: CASSLDQGLGEQYF. DNA for the CDR3: TGTGCCAGCAGCTTAGATCAGGGATTGGGTGAGCAGTACTTC. This rearrangement joins TRBV11-2 to TRBJ2-7; possible D gene TRBD1, 5 bases. The ends were cut back, 0 bases at V and 7 bases at J, with 13 bases in the middle. CDR1 SGHAT and CDR2 FQNNGV come from the germline V gene. The CDR3 has 14 amino acids.

The chain employs TRBV14 and TRBJ2-5, with D unclear. The germline CDR1 and CDR2 sequences are SGHDN and FVKESK. The CDR3 covers 16 residues. The V end was cut by 0 bases, the J end by 5 bases, with 16 bases between. The DNA of the CDR3 is TGTGCCAGCAGCCAAGAAGCGTCGCGGTTCAGGGAGACCCAGTACTTC. This codes for CASSQEASRFRETQYF. The complete variable domain, with remaining parts taken from reference TRBV14 and TRBJ2-5, reads EAGVTQFPSHSVIEKGQTVTLRCDPISGHDNLYWYRRVMGKEIKFLLHFVKESKQDESGMPNNRFLAERTGGTYSTLKVQPAELEDSGVYFCASSQEASRFRETQYFGPGTRLLVL.

In its sample, this clonotype was seen a few times. V is TRBV5-1 and J is TRBJ1-4, with D perhaps TRBD1 (6 bases). V was clipped by 7 bases and J by 0 bases, with 10 bases between them. The germline V gene has CDR1 SGHRS and CDR2 YFSETQ. The CDR3 totals 14 residues. CDR3 protein: CASRGQPTNEKLFF. In DNA form, the CDR3 reads TGCGCCAGCCGCGGACAGCCAACTAATGAAAAACTGTTTTTT.